This section outlines one TCR beta chain sequence together with its context. Its specificity is unknown. The data were taken from a study of identical twins. Overall study findings and caveats: For out-of-frame beta sequences, excess twin sharing was weaker. Zero-insertion analyses might be partly confounded by invariant T cells like MAIT and iNKT.

TCRdb re-called the 5' RACE reads with MiXCR, one entry per CDR3 protein. The data hold hundreds of thousands of distinct CDR3 sequences, with 8.6% observed a single time. Per the germline V gene, CDR1 is DFQATT and CDR2 is SNEGSKA (reference sequence). CDR3 size: 15 residues. V lost 6 bases and J 4 bases, leaving 19 bases between the germline ends. The data also belong to a second study, concerning yellow fever vaccine responses in identical twins.

The sample consisted of PBMCs. This TCR derives from a woman aged 18-35 years in good health. This chain connects TRBV20-1 to TRBJ2-1; no clear D. CDR3 amino acids: CSAAVSLGIYNEQFF. The CDR3 DNA reads as TGCAGTGCCGCCGTCAGTTTGGGGATTTACAATGAGCAGTTCTTC.